A single sample is the source of the 2 T cell receptor beta chains below, sequenced in a study of shared clonotypes between healthy human individuals. Produced via immunoSEQ multiplex PCR; TCRdb's table is partial and in-frame only. The table has approximately 1.4 million clones, 95% to 99% seen once. The specimen was naive CD4+ T cells sorted from blood. This sample's subset: CD45RA+ positively selected. The receptors here all came from a man in his thirties or forties in good health.

The J gene is TRBJ2-7, the V gene TRBV5-1; TRBD2 aligns across 12 bases. CDR3 length: 16 amino acids. Germline loops: CDR1 SGHRS, CDR2 YFSETQ. V gave up 1 base and J gave up 4 bases; unmatched junction bases: 6. CDR3 nucleotides: TGCGCCAGCAGCTTGTCCCTAGCGGGAGGGCGGTACGAGCAGTACTTC. The encoded protein is CASSLSLAGGRYEQYF.

Turning to this clone: Other DNA sequences in this specimen translate into the identical CDR3. This chain connects TRBV18 to TRBJ2-7; D gene ambiguous. The germline CDR1 and CDR2 sequences are KGHSH and LQKENI. CDR3 length: 13 amino acids. V was pared by 3 bases and J by 3 bases, with 9 bases between. CDR3 loop: CASSPLEDYEQYF. As DNA, the CDR3 is TGTGCCAGCTCACCCTTGGAAGACTACGAGCAGTACTTC.